This TCR beta chain was found in a study of shared T cell receptors in the human thymus. The protocol was immunoSEQ multiplex PCR, while the TCRdb copy is restricted to in-frame clones and leaves out a portion. Of about 660,000 clones listed, approximately 87% are singletons. V lost 1 base and J lost 2; bases outside the gene matches: 13. This CDR3 has 18 amino acids. Germline V gene lookup returns CDR1 GTSNPN and CDR2 SVGIG (reference sequence). Another study also made use of these data, one on human thymus T cells. Per that study: Thymic material originated from resections removed in the course of corrective heart surgery.

Sequencing used thymocytes. The clonotype comes from a boy younger than two with a congenital heart defect. V usage is TRBV30 and J usage is TRBJ2-3, with 9 bases identical to TRBD1. CDR3 in amino acids: CAWSGADFDRGNTDTQYF. CDR3 bases: TGTGCCTGGAGTGGGGCAGACTTCGACAGGGGGAACACAGATACGCAGTATTTT.